The clone carrying this T cell receptor (beta chain) was found many times. This record comes from a study of T cells in Graves' hyperthyroidism and ophthalmopathy. Template material for amplifying TCR beta CDR3 regions consisted of RNA transcripts. Initially, a first-round RT-PCR of the TCR CDR3 employed the HTBI primer set. TCRdb reprocessed the multiplex PCR reads via MiXCR and lists one record per CDR3 protein. The table shows more than 550,000 distinct CDR3 sequences, with 17% occurring only once. V lost 2 bases, J lost 6 bases, and 12 bases stayed unmatched. This CDR3 has 16 residues. CDR1 is MNHEY, CDR2 SVGEGT, per germline.

The sequence derives from a man aged 50 to 60 with Graves' hyperthyroidism. Sequenced material: blood. The chain uses TRBV6-2 or TRBV6-3 and TRBJ1-1, with 7 bases fitting TRBD1. Written as DNA, the CDR3 is TGTGCCAGCAGTTACCACGACAGGGCGCCCGTGGCTGAAGCTTTCTTT. It translates to CASSYHDRAPVAEAFF.